These 21 T cell receptor beta chains were sequenced from one sample in a study of response to subunit inactivated influenza vaccine. TCRdb re-derived calls from the RT-PCR reads in MiXCR, one entry per CDR3 protein. The data show under 750,000 distinct CDR3 sequences, about 12% seen once. The material was PBMCs from blood, obtained on the day of vaccination. The receptors were gathered from a man aged 50-59 years who received an inactivated influenza vaccine.

This clonotype was seen more than once but under ten times. This rearrangement joins TRBV5-5 to TRBJ1-3; D gene unclear. Germline V CDR1 and CDR2: SGHKS, YYEKEE (reference sequence). The V gene lost 0 bases and the J gene lost 1 base, with 5 bases spanning the gap. This CDR3 comprises 14 residues. CDR3 nucleotides: TGTGCCAGCAGCTTGGGTGATTCTGGAAACACCATATATTTT. This codes for CASSLGDSGNTIYF.

In this sample, this clonotype turned up many times. V and J are TRBV6-5 and TRBJ2-1; TRBD1 matches 10 bases. This CDR3 is built from 16 residues. J was trimmed by 8 bases and V by 0 bases; bases with no gene match: 7. Germline V gene data show CDR1 as MNHEY and CDR2 as SVGAGI. The CDR3 DNA is TGTGCCAGCAGTTACTCGATTGGGGACAGGGGCGATGAGCAGTTCTTC. Its protein is CASSYSIGDRGDEQFF.

This clonotype occurred a few times. This rearrangement joins TRBV27 to TRBJ2-3, with D possibly being TRBD1 (5 bases). Trimming stripped 5 bases from V and 7 bases from J, with 22 bases between. The CDR3 has 16 amino acids. Germline CDR1 and CDR2: MNHEY and SMNVEV (reference sequence). The CDR3 nucleotides read TGTGCCAGCAGTCCGCTAAGGGGTTTAGCTTTGAATACGCAGTATTTT. Its translation is CASSPLRGLALNTQYF.

V gene TRBV7-2 combines with J gene TRBJ1-4; 7 nucleotides line up with TRBD1. Unmatched junction bases numbered 6, after V lost 1 base and J lost 7 bases. CDR1 and CDR2 from the germline V gene are SGHTA and FQGNSA. The CDR3 totals 15 residues. CDR3 in amino acids: CASSLGQGLSEKLFF. The CDR3 nucleotides are TGTGCCAGCAGCTTAGGACAGGGTCTCAGTGAAAAACTGTTTTTT.

This clonotype was detected only a few times. The chain carries TRBV4-1 and TRBJ2-5; the D gene is possibly TRBD1 (5 bases). In germline, CDR1 is MGHRA, CDR2 YSYEKL. Trimming removed 0 bases at V and 5 bases at J, with 13 bases between. The CDR3 is made up of 15 amino acids. CDR3: CASSQDGRGGETQYF. CDR3 bases: TGCGCCAGCAGCCAAGATGGTAGGGGTGGGGAGACCCAGTACTTC.

This clonotype was observed at least ten times. The V gene is TRBV7-2, the J gene TRBJ2-1, with D perhaps TRBD1 or TRBD2 (5 bases each). The CDR3 is 11 amino acids. The V gene lost 5 bases and the J gene lost 9 bases, with 8 bases spanning the gap. CDR1 is SGHTA and CDR2 is FQGNSA in the germline V gene. The CDR3 sequence is CASSGGGEQFF. Here the CDR3 DNA reads TGTGCCAGCAGCGGTGGGGGTGAGCAGTTCTTC.

This clonotype came up a few times. CDR3 DNA: TGTGCCAGCAGCCGGGGGGGGGCCGCCGGGGAGCTGTTTTTT. It encodes CASSRGGAAGELFF. The gene calls are TRBV4-2 and TRBJ2-2, with D maybe TRBD2 (7 bases). Per germline, CDR1 LGHNA and CDR2 YNFKEQ. The CDR3 runs 14 residues. V lost 4 bases, J lost 6 bases, and 12 bases lay in between.

The rearrangement links TRBV29-1 to TRBJ2-2, with D tentatively TRBD1 (6 bases). Germline V gene lookup returns CDR1 SQVTM and CDR2 ANQGSEA. There are 14 residues in the CDR3. The V gene lost 0 bases and the J gene lost 6 bases, with 11 bases spanning the gap. The CDR3 protein is CSVEDLAGAGELFF. DNA for the CDR3: TGCAGCGTTGAAGACCTAGCAGGGGCCGGGGAGCTGTTTTTT.

This clonotype was picked up a small number of times. This sequence joins TRBV29-1 and TRBJ2-2, with no clear D. The CDR3 is 12 amino acids. V lost 4 bases to trimming and J lost 6 bases, with 9 bases between them. Germline V gene sequence: CDR1 SQVTM, CDR2 ANQGSEA. This chain's CDR3 is CSVGKGAGELFF. The DNA for the CDR3 is TGCAGCGTTGGCAAGGGTGCCGGGGAGCTGTTTTTT.

This clonotype showed up just once. J is TRBJ1-4 and V is TRBV29-1, with no clear D. V dropped 4 bases and J dropped 7 bases, with 7 bases sitting between them. From germline, CDR1 is SQVTM and CDR2 ANQGSEA. The CDR3 extends over 11 amino acids. In nucleotides, the CDR3 is TGCAGCGTTGGTGTCAGTGAAAAACTGTTTTTT. The encoded protein is CSVGVSEKLFF.

The sample holds a few counts of this clonotype. The chain couples TRBV10-3 to TRBJ1-4, with 7 bases matching TRBD1. Germline V lookup: CDR1 ENHRY, CDR2 SYGVKD. The J segment lost 11 bases and the V segment lost 10 bases, leaving 13 bases of the junction unmatched. The CDR3 spans 13 residues. CDR3 DNA: TGTGCCACCAAGGGCGGCTCCAGGGGGAAACTGTTTTTT. It encodes CATKGGSRGKLFF.

The chain is built from TRBV20-1 and TRBJ2-4; TRBD1 matches 7 bases. The CDR3 covers 18 residues. V dropped 3 bases and J dropped 0; count of bases not matched to a gene: 14. Germline CDR1 reads DFQATT; CDR2 reads SNEGSKA (reference sequence). The CDR3, as DNA: TGCAGTGCTAGCGGGACAGCTCTTTTCCCCCTAGCCAAAAACATTCAGTACTTC. Translation: CSASGTALFPLAKNIQYF.

In its sample, this clonotype was seen many times. CDR3 in amino acids: CASSAGQGAGDTQYF. The CDR3 DNA sequence: TGCGCCAGCAGCGCGGGACAGGGTGCGGGGGATACGCAGTATTTT. This chain joins TRBV5-1 and TRBJ2-3; TRBD1 agrees at 9 bases. Germline lookup yields CDR1 SGHRS and CDR2 YFSETQ. CDR3 size: 15 residues. V was pared by 4 bases and J by 6 bases, with 9 bases of the junction left unmatched.

The sample holds a few counts of this clonotype. The chain has TRBV9 and TRBJ2-3, with D possibly TRBD2 on 5 matching bases. Germline V gene lookup returns CDR1 SGDLS and CDR2 YYNGEE. The CDR3 length is 15 residues. The V end was cut by 6 bases, the J end by 2 bases, with 16 bases between. For the CDR3, the DNA is TGTGCCAGCAAACTTCGGCGGGCATACACAGATACGCAGTATTTT. Protein product: CASKLRRAYTDTQYF.

The chain has TRBV6-1 and TRBJ1-2; D is undetermined. Trimming left V 7 bases short and J 9 bases short, with 21 bases between. Germline V gene lookup returns CDR1 MNHNS and CDR2 SASEGT. The CDR3 sequence is 14 residues long. CDR3 in amino acids: CASKVRGHPDSYTF. The CDR3 bases are TGTGCCAGCAAAGTTCGCGGGCACCCTGATAGCTACACCTTC.

This clonotype was observed a handful of times. Here the CDR3 reads CASSARDSGNTIYF. Written as DNA, the CDR3 is TGTGCCAGCAGTGCCAGAGACTCTGGAAACACCATATATTTT. The chain joins TRBV2 to TRBJ1-3; D call uncertain. The V and J ends lost 4 bases and 0 bases respectively, with 7 bases between them. The CDR3 is 14 amino acids. In germline, CDR1 is SNHLY, CDR2 FYNNEI.

This clonotype came up a few times. V is TRBV10-3 and J is TRBJ2-5; 7 bases map to TRBD2. Germline CDR1 reads ENHRY; CDR2 reads SYGVKD. This CDR3 comprises 18 residues. J gave up 4 bases and V 2 bases, and 16 bases lay outside the gene matches. The CDR3 sequence is CAISEGVLAGQRGETQYF. The CDR3, as DNA: TGTGCCATCAGTGAGGGAGTTTTGGCGGGGCAGCGGGGAGAGACCCAGTACTTC.

This clonotype was picked up many times. The chain couples TRBV29-1 to TRBJ2-1, with 8 bases fitting TRBD2. Germline V lookup: CDR1 SQVTM, CDR2 ANQGSEA. V lost 6 bases and J lost 2; bases outside the gene matches: 12. The CDR3 length is 16 residues. The CDR3 DNA reads as TGCAGCGTCGTAGCGGGAAGACCTCCAACCTACAATGAGCAGTTCTTC. Protein: CSVVAGRPPTYNEQFF.

V is TRBV12-3 or TRBV12-4 and J is TRBJ2-1; 8 bases line up with TRBD2. V shed 7 bases, J shed 2 bases, and the junction held 1 base outside the gene matches. This CDR3 is 13 amino acids long. CDR3 coding DNA: TGTGCCAGCAAGCGGGAGCCCTACAATGAGCAGTTCTTC. Its translation: CASKREPYNEQFF.

This clonotype was observed many times. V usage is TRBV30 and J usage is TRBJ1-1; no firm D call. Trimming took 1 base from V and 10 from J, leaving 13 bases between them. The CDR3 has 12 amino acids. Per the germline V gene, CDR1 is GTSNPN and CDR2 is SVGIG (reference sequence). For the CDR3, the DNA is TGTGCCTGGAGTGCTATACAGCCGGGAGCTTTCTTT. Protein sequence: CAWSAIQPGAFF.

This clonotype has a handful of counts. The chain has TRBV4-1 and TRBJ2-1; 12 nucleotides match TRBD2. The germline V gene encodes CDR1 MGHRA and CDR2 YSYEKL. This CDR3 is 17 amino acids long. The CDR3 here is CSSRRALASGRANEQFF. CDR3 bases: TGCTCGTCGCGACGTGCCTTGGCTAGCGGGAGGGCCAATGAGCAGTTCTTC.